This note documents a single T cell receptor (beta chain) sequence. These data belong to a study of blood T cell repertoires in COVID-19. Overall study: Both acute and convalescent COVID-19 samples were obtained from the United States, Italy and Spain.

Clones were sequenced by immunoSEQ multiplex PCR, and TCRdb holds only the in-frame ones, with some missing. This sample has around 370,000 clones, with almost 90% found just once. The CDR3 spans 13 residues. V was cut by 5 bases and J by 0 bases, with 6 bases left in between. Germline assignment: CDR1 SGHRS and CDR2 YFSETQ. The sample consisted of peripheral blood. The TCR originated in a woman in her sixties or seventies with COVID-19, enrolled during active disease. The chain recombines TRBV5-1 with TRBJ1-5; D unclear. The DNA of the CDR3 is TGCGCCAGCAGGGAGGATAGCAATCAGCCCCAGCATTTT. Protein product: CASREDSNQPQHF.